This TCR beta chain was identified during a study of OX40 agonist ivuxolimab in advanced cancers. A few counts support this clone. The antigen is unknown. Study-wide findings and caveats: At 0.1 to 3.0 mg/kg, CD4+ and CD8+ blood T cells expanded clonally by week 6. There were, on average, more expanded clones in CD8+ T cells than in CD4+.

Germline loops: CDR1 GTSNPN, CDR2 SVGIG (reference sequence). Trimming took off 1 base at V and 5 bases at J, with 9 bases between the two ends. The CDR3 is made up of 13 amino acids. Measured with immunoSEQ multiplex PCR; TCRdb has only the in-frame clones, and not every one. The table lists tens of thousands of clones, approximately 85% of them singletons, with about 2% in the top ten. The sample consisted of CD4+ or CD8+ T cells sorted from blood, taken in a trial of the OX40 agonist ivuxolimab. The chain has TRBV30 and TRBJ1-5, with D tentatively TRBD1 (5 bases). The TCR comes from an adult with an advanced solid tumor such as melanoma, head and neck, liver or kidney cancer. CDR3 amino acids: CAWSGGGDQPQHF. As DNA, the CDR3 is TGTGCCTGGAGTGGGGGAGGGGATCAGCCCCAGCATTTT.